The rows below give T cell receptor beta chains drawn from one sample of a study of T-cell memory formation after mild COVID-19. In TCRdb, the 5' RACE reads were re-called with MiXCR into one record per CDR3 protein. Here the sample spans about 260,000 distinct CDR3 sequences, around 15% being singletons. Sequencing was done on a sample of PBMCs or a T cell subset sorted from them (not recorded which). All receptors come from a man aged 18 to 35 who had mild COVID-19 (a few samples of this study predate the infection). Cell type and time point are not known. Both conserved end residues are part of each CDR3. Fields, in order: clone size, J gene, D gene, CDR3 length, V gene, CDR3 protein, CDR3 DNA. D genes are given only for firm matches. Rows give clone size only sometimes, using once, few, many, or a class for an expanded clone.

few | TRBJ1-4 | TRBD1 | 13 | TRBV6-2/TRBV6-3 | CANTGQGNEKLFF | TGTGCCAACACGGGACAGGGAAATGAAAAACTGTTTTTT
few | TRBJ2-7 | NA | 14 | TRBV5-8 | CASSLAGTRLRQYF | TGTGCCAGCAGCTTGGCGGGGACTCGACTTCGGCAGTACTTC
few | TRBJ2-5 | NA | 14 | TRBV5-1 | CASSFQGDQETQYF | TGCGCCAGCAGCTTCCAAGGGGATCAAGAGACCCAGTACTTC
few | TRBJ1-1 | NA | 14 | TRBV9 | CASSVVQGSAEAFF | TGTGCCAGCAGCGTAGTGCAAGGATCGGCTGAAGCTTTCTTT
few | TRBJ2-5 | NA | 16 | TRBV5-4 | CASSRTTSLKQETQYF | TGTGCCAGCAGCAGGACTACTAGCTTAAAGCAAGAGACCCAGTACTTC
NA | TRBJ2-2 | TRBD2 | 13 | TRBV29-1 | CSVEARGTGELFF | TGCAGCGTTGAAGCGCGGGGGACCGGGGAGCTGTTTTTT
NA | TRBJ2-4 | NA | 12 | TRBV7-9 | CASSLDRTVQYF | TGTGCCAGCAGCTTAGATAGGACAGTTCAGTACTTC
NA | TRBJ1-4 | NA | 14 | TRBV4-2 | CASSRQVLNEKLFF | TGTGCCAGCAGCCGACAGGTCCTTAATGAAAAACTGTTTTTT
NA | TRBJ2-3 | NA | 16 | TRBV20-1 | CSARANLYSSTDTQYF | TGCAGTGCTAGAGCAAACCTTTACTCTAGCACAGATACGCAGTATTTT
NA | TRBJ1-1 | NA | 16 | TRBV7-8 | CASSLVRERMNTEAFF | TGTGCCAGCAGCTTAGTGAGGGAACGGATGAACACTGAAGCTTTCTTT
few | TRBJ1-1 | NA | 11 | TRBV12-5 | CASGRDFKAFF | TGTGCTAGTGGTCGGGACTTTAAAGCTTTCTTT
few | TRBJ2-5 | TRBD2 | 16 | TRBV6-6 | CASSPRDWGTKETQYF | TGTGCCAGCAGCCCTCGGGACTGGGGGACTAAAGAGACCCAGTACTTC
NA | TRBJ1-4 | NA | 14 | TRBV7-9 | CASSLGGEDEKLFF | TGTGCCAGCAGCTTAGGGGGCGAGGATGAAAAACTGTTTTTT
few | TRBJ2-7 | NA | 13 | TRBV12-3/TRBV12-4 | CASSLGKMYEQYF | TGTGCCAGCAGTTTGGGGAAAATGTACGAGCAGTACTTC
NA | TRBJ2-7 | NA | 18 | TRBV7-2 | CASSLGSTRDQLSYEQYF | TGTGCCAGCAGCTTAGGTAGTACTAGAGATCAACTCTCCTACGAGCAGTACTTC
NA | TRBJ2-5 | TRBD2 | 15 | TRBV23-1 | CASSPPSGGEETQYF | TGCGCCAGCAGTCCGCCTAGCGGGGGAGAAGAGACCCAGTACTTC
NA | TRBJ2-2 | NA | 14 | TRBV27 | CASSRDLNTGELFF | TGTGCCAGCAGCCGGGACTTGAACACCGGGGAGCTGTTTTTT
many | TRBJ1-1 | NA | 11 | TRBV6-5 | CASRLNTEAFF | TGTGCCAGCAGGCTCAACACTGAAGCTTTCTTT
NA | TRBJ2-5 | NA | 13 | TRBV6-4 | CASRIGSQETQYF | TGTGCCAGCAGGATCGGGTCTCAAGAGACCCAGTACTTC
NA | TRBJ2-3 | TRBD2 | 16 | TRBV7-6 | CASSPGLAGPTDTQYF | TGTGCCAGCAGCCCGGGACTAGCGGGCCCCACAGATACGCAGTATTTT